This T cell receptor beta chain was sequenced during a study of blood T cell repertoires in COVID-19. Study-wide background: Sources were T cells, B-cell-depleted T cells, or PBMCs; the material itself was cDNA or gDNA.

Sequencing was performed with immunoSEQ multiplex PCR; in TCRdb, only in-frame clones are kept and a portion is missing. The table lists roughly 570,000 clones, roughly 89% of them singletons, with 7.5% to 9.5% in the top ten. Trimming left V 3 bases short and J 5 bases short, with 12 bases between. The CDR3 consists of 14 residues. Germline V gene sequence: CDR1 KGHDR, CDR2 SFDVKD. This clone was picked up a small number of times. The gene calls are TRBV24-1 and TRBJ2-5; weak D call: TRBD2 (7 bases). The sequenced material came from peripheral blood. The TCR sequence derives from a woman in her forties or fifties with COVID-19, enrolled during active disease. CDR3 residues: CATSDARGGETQYF. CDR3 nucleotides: TGTGCCACCAGTGATGCCAGGGGAGGGGAGACCCAGTACTTC.